This T cell receptor (beta chain) came from a study of T cell responses to AZD1222 COVID-19 vaccine (dated by TCRdb to the early 2020s). For the study in its entirety: AZD1222 recipients given second doses at about 4 weeks or at about 12 weeks were pooled, since spike-specific TCR depth and breadth were not found to differ between the two schedules. TCR sequencing was performed for about 250 trial participants, of whom 207 were given two doses of AZD1222 and approximately 25 were given two doses of MenACWY control vaccine. Trial participants were enrolled by age into subgroups of 18-55, 56-69 and 70-plus years, and around 150, 29 and 61 TCR-sequenced participants, respectively, were included in these subgroups. Broad study findings and their caveats: The whole spike protein was spanned by vaccine-associated CD4 TCRs, and dominant responses were seen in regions 160-218 and 743-854. Because no day 14 peak-response samples were available, the repertoires could be characterized only after the peak T cell response. Participants were mostly white British, with more females than males. The authors suggested clonal diversity may have been underestimated. Conclusions about previously exposed vaccinees are limited, since just five to seven AZD1222 recipients were seropositive for SARS-CoV-2 at baseline. The 56-69-year group was small, and its depth increase did not reach significance, likely because of low power. Reportedly, close to half of the unique spike-specific TCRs recognized epitopes lying outside the regions that are mutated in the B.1.351 and B.1.1.7 variants. A significant rise in spike-specific TCR breadth and depth was observed after two AZD1222 doses relative to day 0 and relative to MenACWY recipients.

The CDR3 sequence holds 17 residues, the cysteine and phenylalanine included. Of all the DNA, just the CDR3 is kept, 51 bases in frame from base 1. The germline V gene (reference sequence) specifies LNHNV as CDR1 and YYDKDF as CDR2. V and J are truncated by 0 bases and 2 bases respectively, leaving an intervening sequence of 14 bases. In the case of this clone: Its cognate antigen has yet to be identified. Per-nucleotide qualities are absent, and no much larger clonotype sits a single base away.

The time point tag for this specimen amounts to: baseline before first vaccination. Vaccinee samples came from UK trials COV001 and COV002, including a single-blind randomized controlled phase 2/3 trial of AZD1222 (ChAdOx1 nCoV-19) in healthy adults. Trial participant PBMC samples were collected at day 0 and day 28 after the second dose for TCRbeta chain sequencing. The CDR3 regions of human TCRbeta chains were subjected to immunosequencing. The published analysis was carried out like this. Repertoire TCRs were checked for matches against a reference library of SARS-CoV-2-specific TCRs that had been generated using the MIRA antigen-specificity platform. Breadth meant the fraction of unique TCRs that were SARS-CoV-2-associated, whereas depth meant the fraction of total T cells that were SARS-CoV-2-associated. Using the MIRA data, each spike-specific TCR was assigned both to the spike region to which the TCR was reactive and to a CD4 or CD8 class. Log10-transformed breadth and depth values were compared by one-way ANOVA with Sidak's multiple comparisons tests. Held by TCRdb, this immuneACCESS table contains in-frame sequences only and omits some clones. Under half of the omission traces to an unresolved V gene where checked; the cause of the rest is unknown. That table is the source of V, J and clone size, and D and trimming were worked out from the DNA. This sample has 150,000 to 200,000 clones in its table, and approximately 90% of those were observed once. Clones ranked in the top ten supply around 1.3% of the sample.

The chain links TRBV15 with TRBJ1-3, with the D gene not clear enough to name. This material consisted of peripheral blood, taken on day 0 of AZD1222 vaccination. The receptor was derived from an adult in good health. The CDR3 in this case is CATSRDMLAEAGNTIYF. The DNA reads TGTGCCACCAGCAGAGATATGTTGGCAGAAGCTGGAAACACCATATATTTT.